This T cell receptor beta chain derives from a study of T cell responses to AZD1222 COVID-19 vaccine. This clone turned up a few times. Repertoires were generated with immunoSEQ multiplex PCR, while TCRdb's copy carries only in-frame clones and drops some. Found here are around 200,000 clones, around 88% of them singletons; the top ten hold more than 0.4%. CDR1 and CDR2 (germline): MNHEY, SMNVEV (reference sequence). The length of the CDR3 is 19 residues. With V trimmed by 3 bases and J by 3 bases, 14 bases remained unmatched. V gene TRBV27 combines with J gene TRBJ2-7; 13 nucleotides match TRBD2. The origin of this receptor is an adult in good health. The source material was peripheral blood, sampled on day 0 of AZD1222 vaccination. The CDR3 DNA is TGTGCCAGCAGTTTCGCCCGACTAGCGGGAGGCCGCTATTTCTACGAGCAGTACTTC. Protein sequence: CASSFARLAGGRYFYEQYF.